This passage covers 26 T cell receptor beta chains from one sample sequenced in a study of T cells after yellow fever vaccination. TCRdb recomputed calls from the 5' RACE reads with MiXCR, one row per CDR3 protein. The sample includes some 420,000 distinct CDR3 sequences, roughly a sixth of them seen just once. Source: PBMCs, taken before the yellow fever booster vaccination. Source of these receptors: a man aged 18 to 29 who received the YFV17D yellow fever vaccine.

The table lists this clonotype with many counts. The rearrangement uses TRBV4-1 and TRBJ1-2; 7 bases align to TRBD1. The junction had 12 bases not matched to a gene; V was cut back by 2 bases and J by 6 bases. The CDR3 sequence is 16 residues long. Looked up from germline, CDR1 is MGHRA and CDR2 is YSYEKL. CDR3 nucleotide sequence: TGCGCCAGCAGCCAACGGGACAGCTCTTTTACCGATGGCTACACCTTC. Translating gives CASSQRDSSFTDGYTF.

The chain has TRBV19 and TRBJ1-2; possible D gene TRBD1, 5 bases. The CDR3 is 15 residues long. Between the trimmed V and J ends, which lost 6 bases and 4 bases, there was a span of 18 bases. CDR1 and CDR2 (germline): LNHDA, SQIVND (reference sequence). This CDR3 reads CASRAGTPSLYGYTF. The CDR3 nucleotides read TGTGCCAGTAGAGCCGGGACGCCGTCTCTCTATGGCTACACCTTC.

This clonotype was seen only a few times. This sequence joins TRBV19 and TRBJ1-5; D gene ambiguous. V gave up 10 bases and J gave up 9 bases, with 13 bases separating them. The CDR3 spans 11 residues. The germline V gene has CDR1 LNHDA and CDR2 SQIVND (reference sequence). The chain's CDR3 is CATSTAGPQHF. In nucleotides, the CDR3 is TGTGCCACCAGCACGGCAGGGCCCCAGCATTTT.

This clonotype was picked up a small number of times. The chain couples TRBV28 to TRBJ2-6, with TRBD1 matching 7 bases. This CDR3 contains 17 residues. J was trimmed by 1 base and V by 6 bases; bases with no gene match: 9. The germline V gene encodes CDR1 MDHEN and CDR2 SYDVKM. Here the CDR3 DNA reads TGTGCCAGCAGCCTTATGACAGGGCGATCTGGGGCCAACGTCCTGACTTTC. Protein product: CASSLMTGRSGANVLTF.

Only a few counts were recorded for this clonotype. The chain has TRBV12-3 or TRBV12-4 and TRBJ1-5, with D maybe TRBD1 (6 bases). The CDR3 has 14 amino acids. Trimming took 6 bases from V and 4 from J, leaving 13 bases between them. Here the CDR3 reads CASRVGGRNQPQHF. Written as DNA, the CDR3 is TGTGCCAGCAGGGTCGGGGGCAGGAATCAGCCCCAGCATTTT.

The rearrangement joins TRBV7-2 to TRBJ2-2, with 15 bases lining up with TRBD2. CDR1 and CDR2 (germline): SGHTA, FQGNSA. The junction had 2 bases not matched to a gene; V was cut back by 6 bases and J by 0 bases. This CDR3 spans 17 amino acids. Here the CDR3 DNA reads TGTGCCAGCAGAGGGACTAGCGGGGGGACGAACACCGGGGAGCTGTTTTTT. Encoded protein: CASRGTSGGTNTGELFF.

This clonotype was observed at least ten times. This chain uses TRBV20-1 with TRBJ2-5; D is perhaps TRBD1 (5 bases). V was shortened by 5 bases and J by 5 bases, with 18 bases between the two germline ends. There are 14 residues in the CDR3. In germline, CDR1 is DFQATT, CDR2 SNEGSKA (reference sequence). This CDR3 is CSAPATGGGETQYF. The CDR3 DNA follows: TGCAGTGCTCCCGCCACAGGTGGTGGGGAGACCCAGTACTTC.

This clonotype was counted many times. The chain joins TRBV5-1 to TRBJ2-3; D is undetermined. The germline V and J ends were trimmed by 2 bases and 0 bases, with 7 bases remaining between them. Germline values: CDR1 SGHRS, CDR2 YFSETQ. CDR3 size: 14 residues. The CDR3 DNA reads TGCGCCAGCAGCTTCACCCACAGCACAGATACGCAGTATTTT. It encodes CASSFTHSTDTQYF. Based on the CDR3 plus reference TRBV5-1 and TRBJ2-3, the full variable domain is KAGVTQTPRYLIKTRGQQVTLSCSPISGHRSVSWYQQTPGQGLQFLFEYFSETQRNKGNFPGRFSGRQFSNSRSEMNVSTLELGDSALYLCASSFTHSTDTQYFGPGTRLTVL.

The sample holds one count of this clonotype. The J gene is TRBJ1-5, the V gene TRBV21-1; the D call of TRBD1 is as the table states it, not checked on the DNA. TRBV21-1 is assigned pseudogene status. This CDR3 is 16 amino acids long. The chain's CDR3 is CASSKGHRGGPQPQHF. DNA for the CDR3: TGTGCCAGCAGCAAAGGGCACCGGGGCGGCCCTCAGCCCCAGCATTTT.

The chain employs TRBV5-1 and TRBJ2-7, with D tentatively TRBD2 (6 bases). This CDR3 contains 14 residues. Between the trimmed V and J ends, which lost 3 bases and 2 bases, there was a span of 12 bases. CDR1 is SGHRS, CDR2 YFSETQ, per germline. The CDR3 protein is CASSWGTVTYEQYF. CDR3 DNA: TGCGCCAGCAGCTGGGGGACTGTCACCTACGAGCAGTACTTC.

This clonotype came up a few times. The rearrangement links TRBV14 to TRBJ2-3; 7 bases line up with TRBD1. Germline V gene data show CDR1 as SGHDN and CDR2 as FVKESK. The CDR3 loop spans 15 amino acids. V dropped 5 bases and J dropped 6; count of bases not matched to a gene: 11. The CDR3 DNA follows: TGTGCCAGCAGCTACCGCGACAGGGTTCGGGATACGCAGTATTTT. As protein: CASSYRDRVRDTQYF.

This clonotype has only a few counts. This chain connects TRBV5-1 to TRBJ1-1; possible D gene TRBD1, 5 bases. Germline V gene lookup returns CDR1 SGHRS and CDR2 YFSETQ. The CDR3 covers 12 residues. V was clipped by 3 bases and J by 5 bases, with 8 bases between them. CDR3 sequence reads: CASSSEGTEAFF. For the CDR3, the DNA is TGCGCCAGCAGCTCGGAGGGGACTGAAGCTTTCTTT.

The rearrangement joins TRBV20-1 to TRBJ2-3, with 8 nucleotides matching TRBD2. The CDR3 is 16 amino acids. V dropped 0 bases and J dropped 5; count of bases not matched to a gene: 10. From germline, CDR1 is DFQATT and CDR2 SNEGSKA (reference sequence). The CDR3 sequence is CSARDPWAGGGDTQYF. The CDR3 region has the DNA TGCAGTGCTAGAGATCCCTGGGCGGGGGGAGGAGATACGCAGTATTTT.

Only a few counts were recorded for this clonotype. The CDR3 DNA sequence: TGTGCCAGCAGGGGACCGGATCATGGGGCCAACGTCCTGACTTTC. It translates to CASRGPDHGANVLTF. The gene calls are TRBV6-9 and TRBJ2-6; the D call may be TRBD1 or TRBD2 (5 bases each). Germline assignment: CDR1 MNHGY and CDR2 SVAAGI. Trimming pared 6 bases from V and 3 bases from J, leaving 12 bases between. The CDR3 is 15 amino acids.

The chain carries TRBV7-2 and TRBJ2-1; D gene unclear. This CDR3 is 16 amino acids long. Trimming removed 1 base from V and 6 bases from J, with 16 bases in between. Germline CDR1 reads SGHTA; CDR2 reads FQGNSA. Here the CDR3 reads CASSLVRLLWGNEQFF. Here the CDR3 DNA reads TGTGCCAGCAGCTTAGTCCGTCTACTATGGGGCAATGAGCAGTTCTTC.

The chain has TRBV7-8 and TRBJ1-1, with D possibly TRBD1 on 5 matching bases. Germline CDR1 SGHVS, CDR2 FQNEAQ. V lost 1 base to trimming and J lost 0 bases, with 15 bases between them. This CDR3 contains 17 residues. This CDR3 is CASSLDIRVSMNTEAFF. In nucleotides, the CDR3 is TGTGCCAGCAGCTTAGATATCAGGGTATCGATGAACACTGAAGCTTTCTTT.

This clonotype was seen a handful of times. J is TRBJ1-1 and V is TRBV2, with 7 nucleotides matching TRBD1. Germline-derived CDR1 and CDR2 are SNHLY and FYNNEI. The trim removed 1 base at V and 6 bases at J, leaving 11 bases unmatched. The CDR3 is 16 residues long. The CDR3 region is CASSEGATGRFAEAFF. The CDR3 nucleotides are TGTGCCAGCAGTGAAGGGGCGACAGGGAGGTTTGCTGAAGCTTTCTTT.

The genes are TRBV6-5 and TRBJ2-7, with 9 bases identical to TRBD2. CDR1 is MNHEY, CDR2 SVGAGI, per germline. The CDR3 is made up of 14 amino acids. Losses at the gene ends were 5 bases for V and 3 bases for J; bases not matched to a gene: 5. Here the CDR3 reads CASSLAGKDYEQYF. The CDR3 nucleotides read TGTGCCAGCAGTCTAGCGGGGAAAGACTACGAGCAGTACTTC.

This clonotype occurred many times. This chain uses TRBV5-1 with TRBJ2-5; 8 bases match TRBD1. The CDR3 contains 14 residues. V lost 4 bases, J lost 3 bases, and 5 bases stayed unmatched. Germline V gene data show CDR1 as SGHRS and CDR2 as YFSETQ. The CDR3 bases are TGCGCCAGCAGCCCAGGGACAGGTGAAGAGACCCAGTACTTC. It specifies CASSPGTGEETQYF.

This clonotype occurred a few times. This rearrangement joins TRBV4-3 to TRBJ2-7; 7 nucleotides align to TRBD1. V lost 2 bases to trimming and J lost 0 bases; unmatched junction nucleotides: 4. Germline V gene data show CDR1 as LGHNA and CDR2 as YSLEER. There are 15 residues in the CDR3. The CDR3 protein is CASSQLGTASYEQYF. The DNA of the CDR3 is TGCGCCAGCAGCCAATTAGGGACAGCCTCCTACGAGCAGTACTTC.

This clonotype was seen a few times. The chain joins TRBV12-3 or TRBV12-4 to TRBJ2-5; D ambiguous. V lost 2 bases to trimming and J lost 3 bases, with 13 bases between them. The CDR3 is 15 amino acids. The CDR3 loop is CASSLKAGVEETQYF. The CDR3 DNA is TGTGCCAGCAGTTTAAAGGCAGGAGTGGAAGAGACCCAGTACTTC.

This clonotype was seen a handful of times. The CDR3 nucleotides read TGTGCCAGCAGTGAAGAGGCTAGTCCATGGTACGAGCAGTACGTC. Protein sequence: CASSEEASPWYEQYV. The J gene is TRBJ2-7, the V gene TRBV2; D call uncertain. The CDR3 has 15 amino acids. V gave up 1 base and J gave up 4 bases, with 14 bases separating them. Germline CDR1 SNHLY, CDR2 FYNNEI.

This CDR3 reads CASSLGLGRNTEAFF. The DNA of the CDR3 is TGTGCCAGCAGCTTAGGCTTGGGCCGAAACACTGAAGCTTTCTTT. V gene TRBV7-9 combines with J gene TRBJ1-1, with D unclear. This CDR3 contains 15 residues. Trimming stripped 1 base from V and 2 bases from J, with 11 bases between. The germline CDR1 and CDR2 sequences are SEHNR and FQNEAQ (reference sequence).

The V call is TRBV4-3, the J call TRBJ2-3; 12 nucleotides line up with TRBD2. CDR3 size: 17 residues. Germline CDR1 reads LGHNA; CDR2 reads YSLEER. V shed 4 bases and J 8 bases; nucleotides not matched to a gene: 13. The chain's CDR3 is CASSLNLLAGGPVTQYF. CDR3 nucleotides: TGCGCCAGCAGCCTAAACCTCCTAGCGGGGGGGCCAGTTACGCAGTATTTT.

The gene calls are TRBV20-1 and TRBJ2-1; 11 bases are shared with TRBD2. The CDR3 is 16 residues long. Germline V gene data show CDR1 as DFQATT and CDR2 as SNEGSKA (reference sequence). CDR3 in amino acids: CTLEGASGGTYNEQFF. For the CDR3, the DNA is TGCACTCTCGAAGGGGCTAGCGGGGGGACCTACAATGAGCAGTTCTTC.

This clonotype occurred a few times. J is TRBJ2-6 and V is TRBV15; 7 nucleotides line up with TRBD2. The CDR3 runs to 19 residues. V lost 0 bases and J lost 2; bases outside the gene matches: 10. Per germline, CDR1 LNHNV and CDR2 YYDKDF (reference sequence). CDR3 sequence: CATSRDRGDSLPGANVLTF. For the CDR3, the DNA is TGTGCCACCAGCAGAGATCGGGGGGATTCTCTCCCTGGGGCCAACGTCCTGACTTTC.